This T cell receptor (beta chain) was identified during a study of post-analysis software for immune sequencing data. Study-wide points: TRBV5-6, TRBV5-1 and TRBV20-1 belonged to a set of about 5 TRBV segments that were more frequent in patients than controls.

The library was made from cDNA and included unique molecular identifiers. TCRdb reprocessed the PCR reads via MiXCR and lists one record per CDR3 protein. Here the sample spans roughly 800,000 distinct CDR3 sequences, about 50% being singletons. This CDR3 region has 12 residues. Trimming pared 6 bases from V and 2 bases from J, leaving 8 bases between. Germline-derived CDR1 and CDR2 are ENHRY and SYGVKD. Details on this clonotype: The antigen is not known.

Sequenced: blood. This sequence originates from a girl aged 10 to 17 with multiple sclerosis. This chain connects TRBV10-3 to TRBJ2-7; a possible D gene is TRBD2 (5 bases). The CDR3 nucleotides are TGTGCCATCAGCACCGGGGCCTACGAGCAGTACTTC. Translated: CAISTGAYEQYF.